This T cell receptor beta chain was found in a study of T cell repertoires in cytomegalovirus infection (dated 2019 in TCRdb). Study-level background: Because public TCR beta signatures pointed to carriage of CMV infection together with the matching HLA type, the HLA type of each donor mattered for the analysis. Results the study describes overall, beyond this receptor: Carriers of CMV infection plus the relevant HLA type were discriminated by the cumulative frequency of public TCR beta family members in the study cohort and in an independent roughly 370-donor cohort. The ex vivo response was dominated by HLA-C-restricted CMV-specific TCR beta clonotypes, and the single most frequent clonotype in two of eight donors was supplied by these HLA-C-restricted clonotypes.

Remarks on this clonotype: What antigen it recognizes has not been identified. Since a much larger clone is just one base distant, this may be a read error.

Sequencing instrument: Illumina HiSeq 1500. Clones were called with MiXCR by TCRdb after fastp trimmed the public reads at Q25, and only in-frame beta chains were retained. CDR3 protein sequences are deduplicated, and each keeps its most common genes and DNA. For this sample there are 630,000 or so distinct CDR3 sequences; 20% to 25% appear just once. Jointly, the top ten make up 6.5% to 10% of the sample. At the junction V is shortened by 10 bases and J by 7 bases; bases outside the gene matches: 21. Per the germline V gene, SGHTA is the CDR1 and FQGNSA is the CDR2. Reading from cysteine to phenylalanine, the CDR3 counts 17 amino acids. Only the CDR3 part of the read is kept: 51 bases, read in frame from the first base.

The V gene is TRBV7-2 and the J gene is TRBJ2-1; TRBD1 agrees with 8 junctional bases. Sequenced material: CD8+ T cells from PBMCs. The receptor was derived from a human donor in good health (CMV status not recorded). Some clones in this sample may be carry-over from other donors' samples. The CDR3 has the sequence CANAAYLGTGGLNEQFF. The nucleotides are TGTGCCAACGCAGCTTATCTGGGAACAGGGGGGTTGAATGAGCAGTTCTTC. When the CDR3 is completed using the reference TRBV7-2 and TRBJ2-1 genes on either side, the full variable domain is GAGVSQSPSNKVTEKGKDVELRCDPISGHTALYWYRQSLGQGLEFLIYFQGNSAPDKSGLPSDRFSAERTGGSVSTLTIQRTQQEDSAVYLCANAAYLGTGGLNEQFFGPGTRLTVL.